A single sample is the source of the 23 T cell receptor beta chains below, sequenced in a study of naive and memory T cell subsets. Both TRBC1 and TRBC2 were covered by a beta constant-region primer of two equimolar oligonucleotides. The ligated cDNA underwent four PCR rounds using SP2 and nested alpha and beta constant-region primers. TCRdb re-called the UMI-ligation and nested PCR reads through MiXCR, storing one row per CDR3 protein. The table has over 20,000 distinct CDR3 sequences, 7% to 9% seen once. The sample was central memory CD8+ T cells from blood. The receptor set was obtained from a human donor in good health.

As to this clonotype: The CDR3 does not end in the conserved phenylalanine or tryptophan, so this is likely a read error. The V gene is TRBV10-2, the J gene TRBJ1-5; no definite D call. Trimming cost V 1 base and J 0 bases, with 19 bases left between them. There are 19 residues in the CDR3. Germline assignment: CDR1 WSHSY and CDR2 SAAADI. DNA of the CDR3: TGCGCCAGCAGTGAGTTCCGGACGGCGAGTATTAATAGCAATCAGCCCCAGCATTTG. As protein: CASSEFRTASINSNQPQHL.

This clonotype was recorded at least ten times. The CDR3 reads CASSLGLAGEPQFF. The CDR3 DNA reads as TGTGCCAGCAGCTTAGGACTAGCGGGAGAGCCGCAGTTCTTC. The chain has TRBV7-9 and TRBJ2-1; 12 bases are a match to TRBD2. V was clipped by 1 base and J by 12 bases; unmatched bases: 4. This CDR3 is 14 amino acids long. Germline V gene lookup returns CDR1 SEHNR and CDR2 FQNEAQ (reference sequence).

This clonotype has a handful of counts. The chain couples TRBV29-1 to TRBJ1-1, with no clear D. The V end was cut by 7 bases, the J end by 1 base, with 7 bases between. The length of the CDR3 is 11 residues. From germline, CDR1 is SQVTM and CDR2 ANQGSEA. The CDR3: CSAQKNTEAFF. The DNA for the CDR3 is TGCAGCGCACAGAAGAACACTGAAGCTTTCTTT.

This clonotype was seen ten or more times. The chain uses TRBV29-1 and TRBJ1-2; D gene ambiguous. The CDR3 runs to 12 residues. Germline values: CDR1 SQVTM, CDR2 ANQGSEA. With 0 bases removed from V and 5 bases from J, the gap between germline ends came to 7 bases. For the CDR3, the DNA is TGCAGCGTTGAAGACCTTCGATATGGCTACACCTTC. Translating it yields CSVEDLRYGYTF.

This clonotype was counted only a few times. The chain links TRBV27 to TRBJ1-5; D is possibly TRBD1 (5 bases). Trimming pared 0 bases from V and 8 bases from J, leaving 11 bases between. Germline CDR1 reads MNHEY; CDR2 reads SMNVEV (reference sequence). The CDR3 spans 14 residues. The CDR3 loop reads CASSLSGAGEPQHF. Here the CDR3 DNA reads TGTGCCAGCAGTTTATCTGGGGCCGGGGAGCCCCAGCATTTT.

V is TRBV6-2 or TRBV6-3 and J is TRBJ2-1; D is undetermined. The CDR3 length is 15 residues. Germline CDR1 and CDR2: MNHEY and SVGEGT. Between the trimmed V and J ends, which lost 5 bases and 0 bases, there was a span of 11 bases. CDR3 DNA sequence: TGTGCCAGCAGTCAAACAGAAAGCTCCTACAATGAGCAGTTCTTC. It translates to CASSQTESSYNEQFF.

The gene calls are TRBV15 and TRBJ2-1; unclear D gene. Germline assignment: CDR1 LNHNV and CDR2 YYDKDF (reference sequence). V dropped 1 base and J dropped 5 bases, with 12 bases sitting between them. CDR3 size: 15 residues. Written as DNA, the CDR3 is TGTGCCACCAGCAGAGCTGGACGGATTGACAATGAGCAGTTCTTC. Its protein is CATSRAGRIDNEQFF.

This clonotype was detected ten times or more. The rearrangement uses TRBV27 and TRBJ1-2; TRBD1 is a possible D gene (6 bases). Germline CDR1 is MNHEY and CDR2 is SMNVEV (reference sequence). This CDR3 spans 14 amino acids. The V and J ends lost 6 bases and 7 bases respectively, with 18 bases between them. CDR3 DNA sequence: TGTGCCAGCAGGGTCGGGGGCGCGATAGGTGGCTACACCTTC. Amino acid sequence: CASRVGGAIGGYTF.

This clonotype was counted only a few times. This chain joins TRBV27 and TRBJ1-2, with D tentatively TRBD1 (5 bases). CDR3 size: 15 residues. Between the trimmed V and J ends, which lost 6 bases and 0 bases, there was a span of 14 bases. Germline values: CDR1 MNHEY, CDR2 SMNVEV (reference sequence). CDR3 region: CASSPGTVANYGYTF. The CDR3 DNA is TGTGCCAGCAGCCCCGGGACGGTAGCTAACTATGGCTACACCTTC.

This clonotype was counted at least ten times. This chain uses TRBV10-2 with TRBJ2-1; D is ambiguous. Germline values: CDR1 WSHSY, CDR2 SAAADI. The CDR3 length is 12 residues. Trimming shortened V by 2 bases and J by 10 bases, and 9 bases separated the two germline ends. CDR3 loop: CASSEILYEQFF. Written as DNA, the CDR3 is TGCGCCAGCAGTGAGATTTTATACGAGCAGTTCTTC.

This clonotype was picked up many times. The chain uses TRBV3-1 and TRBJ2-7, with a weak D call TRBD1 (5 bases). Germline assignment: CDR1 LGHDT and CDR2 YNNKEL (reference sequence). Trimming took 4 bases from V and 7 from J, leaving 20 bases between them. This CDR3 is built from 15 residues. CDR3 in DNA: TGTGCCAGCAGCCCCCAGACAGACGCCGTGGAGGAGCAGTACTTC. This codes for CASSPQTDAVEEQYF.

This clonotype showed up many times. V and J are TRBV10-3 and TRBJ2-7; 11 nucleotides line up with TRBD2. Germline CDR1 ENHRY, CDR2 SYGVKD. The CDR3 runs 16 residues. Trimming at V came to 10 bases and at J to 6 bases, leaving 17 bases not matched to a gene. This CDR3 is CASQGATSGSMSEQYF. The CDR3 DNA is TGTGCCAGCCAGGGTGCCACTAGCGGGAGTATGAGCGAGCAGTACTTC.

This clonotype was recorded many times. CDR3 nucleotide sequence: TGCGCCAGCAAACTAGCGGGAGGGAACGGTGAGCAGTTCTTC. The encoded protein is CASKLAGGNGEQFF. The chain is built from TRBV5-1 and TRBJ2-1, with 13 bases lining up with TRBD2. This CDR3 is 14 amino acids long. V lost 6 bases to trimming and J lost 9 bases; unmatched junction nucleotides: 6. Germline V gives CDR1 SGHRS, CDR2 YFSETQ.

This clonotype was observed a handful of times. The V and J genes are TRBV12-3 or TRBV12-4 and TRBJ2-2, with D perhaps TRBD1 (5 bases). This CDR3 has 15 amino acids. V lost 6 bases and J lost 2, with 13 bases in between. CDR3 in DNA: TGTGCCAGCAGAAGAGACAGCTATAACACCGGGGAGCTGTTTTTT. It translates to CASRRDSYNTGELFF.

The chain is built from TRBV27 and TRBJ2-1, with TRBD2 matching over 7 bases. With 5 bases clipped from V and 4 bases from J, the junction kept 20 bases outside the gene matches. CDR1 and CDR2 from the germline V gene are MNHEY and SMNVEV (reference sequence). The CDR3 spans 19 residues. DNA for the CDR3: TGTGCCAGCAGTCTCCCCTCGTTATTGACGGGAGGTTCGTACAATGAGCAGTTCTTC. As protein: CASSLPSLLTGGSYNEQFF.

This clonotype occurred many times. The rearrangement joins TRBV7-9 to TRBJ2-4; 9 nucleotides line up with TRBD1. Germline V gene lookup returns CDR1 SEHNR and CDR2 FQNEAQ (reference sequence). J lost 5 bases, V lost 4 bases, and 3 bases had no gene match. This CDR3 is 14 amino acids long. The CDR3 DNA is TGTGCCAGCAGCTACACAGGGGGCGAAAACATTCAGTACTTC. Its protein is CASSYTGGENIQYF. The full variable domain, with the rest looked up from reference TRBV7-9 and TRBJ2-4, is DTGVSQNPRHKITKRGQNVTFRCDPISEHNRLYWYRQTLGQGPEFLTYFQNEAQLEKSRLLSDRFSAERPKGSFSTLEIQRTEQGDSAMYLCASSYTGGENIQYFGAGTRLSVL.

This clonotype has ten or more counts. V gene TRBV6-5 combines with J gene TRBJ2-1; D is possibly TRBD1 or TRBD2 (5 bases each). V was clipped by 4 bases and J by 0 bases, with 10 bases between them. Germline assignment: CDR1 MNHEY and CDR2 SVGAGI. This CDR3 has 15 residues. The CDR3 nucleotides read TGTGCCAGCAGTTTTGAGGGGAGCTCCTACAATGAGCAGTTCTTC. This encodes CASSFEGSSYNEQFF.

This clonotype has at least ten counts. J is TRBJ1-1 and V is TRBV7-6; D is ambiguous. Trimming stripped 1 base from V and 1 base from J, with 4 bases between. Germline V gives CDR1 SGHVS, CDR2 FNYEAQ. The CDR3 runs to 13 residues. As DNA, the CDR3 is TGTGCCAGCAGCTTAGACGAGAACACTGAAGCTTTCTTT. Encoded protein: CASSLDENTEAFF.

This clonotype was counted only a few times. CDR3 sequence reads: CAISELGEQYF. The DNA of the CDR3 is TGTGCCATCAGTGAGTTGGGGGAGCAGTACTTC. The chain recombines TRBV10-3 with TRBJ2-7; no definite D call. With 1 base removed from V and 7 bases from J, the gap between germline ends came to 5 bases. Germline CDR1 is ENHRY and CDR2 is SYGVKD. This CDR3 contains 11 residues.

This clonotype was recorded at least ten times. The CDR3 coding sequence is TGCGCCAGCAGCCCTGGCTACGAGCAGTACTTC. Protein: CASSPGYEQYF. The genes are TRBV5-1 and TRBJ2-7; D gene unclear. The germline gives CDR1 SGHRS, CDR2 YFSETQ. This CDR3 is 11 amino acids long. V was cut by 4 bases and J by 3 bases, with 5 bases left in between.

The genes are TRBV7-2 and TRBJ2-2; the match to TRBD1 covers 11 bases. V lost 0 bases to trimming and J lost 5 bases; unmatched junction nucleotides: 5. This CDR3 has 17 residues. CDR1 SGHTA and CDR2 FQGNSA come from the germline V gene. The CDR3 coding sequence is TGTGCCAGCAGCTTAGCCTGGGACAGGGGGTATACCGGGGAGCTGTTTTTT. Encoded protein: CASSLAWDRGYTGELFF.

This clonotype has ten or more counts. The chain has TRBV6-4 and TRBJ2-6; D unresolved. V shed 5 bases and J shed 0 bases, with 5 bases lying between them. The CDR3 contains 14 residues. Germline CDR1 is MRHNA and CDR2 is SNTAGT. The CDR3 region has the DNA TGTGCCAGCAGTCACAGCTCTGGGGCCAACGTCCTGACTTTC. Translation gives CASSHSSGANVLTF.

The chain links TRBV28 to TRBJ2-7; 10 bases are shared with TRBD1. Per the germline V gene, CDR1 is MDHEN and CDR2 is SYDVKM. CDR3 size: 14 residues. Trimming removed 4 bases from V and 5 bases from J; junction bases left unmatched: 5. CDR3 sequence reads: CASSWDRGFNEQYF. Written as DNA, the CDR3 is TGTGCCAGCAGTTGGGACAGGGGATTCAACGAGCAGTACTTC.